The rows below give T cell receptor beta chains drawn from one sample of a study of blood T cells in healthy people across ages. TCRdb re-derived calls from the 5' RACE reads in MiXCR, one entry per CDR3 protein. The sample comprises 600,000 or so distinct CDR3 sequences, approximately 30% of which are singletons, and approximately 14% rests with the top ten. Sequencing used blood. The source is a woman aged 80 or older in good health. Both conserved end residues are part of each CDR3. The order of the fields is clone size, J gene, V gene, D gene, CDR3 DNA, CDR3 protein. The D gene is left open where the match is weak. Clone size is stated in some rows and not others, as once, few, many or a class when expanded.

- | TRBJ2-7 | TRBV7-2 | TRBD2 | TGTGCCAGCAGCTTGGGAGGGAGACTCGAGCAGTACTTC | CASSLGGRLEQYF
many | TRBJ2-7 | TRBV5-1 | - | TGCGCCAGCAGCGTAACAGCGGCCTCCTACGAGCAGTACTTC | CASSVTAASYEQYF
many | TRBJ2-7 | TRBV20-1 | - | TGCAGTGCTAGAGATTGGCTAGCCCCAGCCTACGAGCAGTACTTC | CSARDWLAPAYEQYF
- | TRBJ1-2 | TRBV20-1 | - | TGCAGTGCTAGAGATACTTCGGGCTATGGCTACACCTTC | CSARDTSGYGYTF
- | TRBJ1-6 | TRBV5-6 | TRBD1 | TGTGCCAGCAGCTTGCTGGGACAGCGGGCAAATTCACCCCTCCACTTT | CASSLLGQRANSPLHF
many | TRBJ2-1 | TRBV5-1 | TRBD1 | TGCGCCAGCAAGGGGCAGGGGGCTAACAATGAGCAGTTCTTC | CASKGQGANNEQFF
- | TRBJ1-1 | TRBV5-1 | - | TGCGCCAGCAGTCCGAGGGGCGTGAACACTGAAGCTTTCTTT | CASSPRGVNTEAFF
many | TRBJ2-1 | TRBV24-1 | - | TGTGCCACCAGTTTGGGGTCCTCCTACAATGAGCAGTTCTTC | CATSLGSSYNEQFF
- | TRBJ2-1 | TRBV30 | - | TGTGCCCGGAGTGGGGTCTATAACAATGAGCAGTTCTTC | CARSGVYNNEQFF
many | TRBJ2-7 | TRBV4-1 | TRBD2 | TGCGCCAGCAGCCAAGACCCACTCGAATTAGCGGGGAACTCCTACGAGCAGTACTTC | CASSQDPLELAGNSYEQYF
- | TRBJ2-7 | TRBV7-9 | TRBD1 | TGTGCCAGCAGCGGAAGGACAGGGGACGAGCAGTACTTC | CASSGRTGDEQYF
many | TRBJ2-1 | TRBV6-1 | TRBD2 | TGTGCCAGCAGTGTGGGACTAGCGCTAAACAATGAGCAGTTCTTC | CASSVGLALNNEQFF
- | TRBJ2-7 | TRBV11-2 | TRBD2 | TGTGCAAGCAGCTACCTAACCGGGACTAGCGGGGGAATAGAGCAGTACTTC | CASSYLTGTSGGIEQYF
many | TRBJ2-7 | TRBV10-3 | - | TGTGCCATCAGAGCCGGGACATACACCTACGAGCAGTACTTC | CAIRAGTYTYEQYF
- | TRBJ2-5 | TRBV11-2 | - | TGTGCCAGCAGCGTCAGACTAGTGGGGGGCGGTCGAGAAGAGACCCAGTACTTC | CASSVRLVGGGREETQYF
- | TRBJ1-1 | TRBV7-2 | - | TGTGCCAGCAGCGACGCCGGTGAAGCTTTCTTT | CASSDAGEAFF
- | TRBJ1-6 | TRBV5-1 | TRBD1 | TGCGCCAGCAGCGGGAAAGGACAGGGCCGGGCGCCCCTCCACTTT | CASSGKGQGRAPLHF
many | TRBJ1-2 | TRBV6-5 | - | TGTGCCAGCAGTTACTCTTCCGTTGGGGACACCTATGGCTACACCTTC | CASSYSSVGDTYGYTF
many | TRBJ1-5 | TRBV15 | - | TGTGCCACCAGCAGAGAACAGGGTAGCAATCAGCCCCAGCATTTT | CATSREQGSNQPQHF
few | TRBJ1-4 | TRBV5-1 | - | TGCGCCAGCAGCTTGGCCGCTGGGCCTAATGAAAAACTGTTTTTT | CASSLAAGPNEKLFF
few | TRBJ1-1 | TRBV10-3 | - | TGTGCCATCAGCATCGAAGGCCGGAACACTGAAGCTTTCTTT | CAISIEGRNTEAFF
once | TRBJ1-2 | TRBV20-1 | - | TGCAGTACCCTAGTGACAAACTATGTCTACACCTTC | CSTLVTNYVYTF
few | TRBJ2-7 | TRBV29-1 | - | TGCAGCGTTATTACAGGGTCGGGCTACGAGCAGTACTTC | CSVITGSGYEQYF
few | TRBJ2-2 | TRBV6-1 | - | TGTGCCAGCAGCATAACTAGGATTAACACCGGGGAGCTGTTTTTT | CASSITRINTGELFF
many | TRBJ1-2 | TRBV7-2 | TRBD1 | TGTGCCAGCAGCTTAACCCAGACAGGGGGACTCTATGGCTACACCTTC | CASSLTQTGGLYGYTF
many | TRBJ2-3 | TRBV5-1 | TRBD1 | TGCGCCAGCAGCTTGGGGGACAGAACATTGAATACGCAGTATTTT | CASSLGDRTLNTQYF
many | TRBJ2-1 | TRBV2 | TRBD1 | TGTGCCAGCAGCTTGAGCGGGACAGGGATCTACAATGAGCAGTTCTTC | CASSLSGTGIYNEQFF
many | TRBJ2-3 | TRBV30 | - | TGTGCCTGGAGTCCAGGGCTGAGCACAGATACGCAGTATTTT | CAWSPGLSTDTQYF
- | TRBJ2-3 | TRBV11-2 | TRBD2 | TGTGCCAGCAGCTTAGGGACTAGCGGGGGGCGGGCAGATACGCAGTATTTT | CASSLGTSGGRADTQYF